One T cell receptor beta chain is described in this entry. Its antigen is currently unknown. Germline CDR1 MNHEY, CDR2 SVGAGI. The CDR3 is 15 residues long. With V trimmed by 8 bases and J by 0 bases, 8 bases remained unmatched. The PCR employed 60 Vbeta primers together with 13 Jbeta primers. Profiled with immunoSEQ multiplex PCR; TCRdb holds only in-frame clones, not every one. There are over 30,000 clones in the sample, with 3% to 4% held by the top ten. The data originate from a study of cytomegalovirus exposure and HLA in healthy donors. Study context: Earlier results showed 90 million to 130 million unique TCR beta sequences derived from roughly 190 million T cells. Findings and caveats of the study: Among CMV-associated TCR beta chains, most appeared HLA-restricted in a later analysis. The authors listed roughly 150 TCR beta chains as cytomegalovirus-associated.

The J gene is TRBJ1-1, the V gene TRBV6-5, with 8 positions matching TRBD1. Material: PBMCs. The clonotype originates from a man between 35 and 55 years old in good health and CMV-seronegative. CDR3 nucleotides: TGTGCCAGCCGACCCGCAGGGGGCGTGAACACTGAAGCTTTCTTT. This translates into CASRPAGGVNTEAFF.